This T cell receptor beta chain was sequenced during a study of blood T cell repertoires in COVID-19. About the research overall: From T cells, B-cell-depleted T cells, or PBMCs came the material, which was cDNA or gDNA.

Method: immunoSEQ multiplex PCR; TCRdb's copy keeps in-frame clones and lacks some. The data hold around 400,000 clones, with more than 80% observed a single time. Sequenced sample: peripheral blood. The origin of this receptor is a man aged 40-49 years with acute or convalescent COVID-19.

CDR3 amino acids: CASSSRTGSEQYF. The CDR3, as DNA: TGTGCCAGCAGCTCCAGGACAGGATCGGAGCAGTACTTC. The rearrangement uses TRBV7-8 and TRBJ2-7, with 7 bases that match TRBD1. Germline CDR1 is SGHVS and CDR2 is FQNEAQ. This CDR3 is built from 13 residues. V shed 4 bases and J 7 bases; nucleotides not matched to a gene: 7.